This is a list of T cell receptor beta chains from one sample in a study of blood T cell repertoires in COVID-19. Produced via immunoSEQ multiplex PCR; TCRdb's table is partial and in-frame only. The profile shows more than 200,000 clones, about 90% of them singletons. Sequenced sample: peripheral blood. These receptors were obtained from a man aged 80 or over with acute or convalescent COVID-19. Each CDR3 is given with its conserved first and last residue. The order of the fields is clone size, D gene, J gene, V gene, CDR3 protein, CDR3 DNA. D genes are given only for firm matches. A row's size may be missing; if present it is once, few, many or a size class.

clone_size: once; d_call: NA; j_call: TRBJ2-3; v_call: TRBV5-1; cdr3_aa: CASSLEARGGADTQYF; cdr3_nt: TGCGCCAGCAGCTTGGAGGCACGCGGAGGGGCAGATACGCAGTATTTT
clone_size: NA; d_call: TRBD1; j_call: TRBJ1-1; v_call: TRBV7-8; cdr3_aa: CASSLEGARTEAFF; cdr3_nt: TGTGCCAGCAGCTTGGAGGGGGCGCGCACTGAAGCTTTCTTT
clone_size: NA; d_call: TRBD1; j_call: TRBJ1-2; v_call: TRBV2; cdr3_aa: CASRGDRGRGGYTF; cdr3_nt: TGTGCCAGCAGGGGGGACAGGGGGCGCGGTGGCTACACCTTC
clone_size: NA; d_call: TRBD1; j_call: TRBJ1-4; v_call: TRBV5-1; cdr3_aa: CASSLDRGGSEKLFF; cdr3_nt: TGCGCCAGCAGCCTAGACAGGGGCGGGAGTGAAAAACTGTTTTTT
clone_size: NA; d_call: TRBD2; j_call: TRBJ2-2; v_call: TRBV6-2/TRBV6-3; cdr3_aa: CASSTPRLAGGPTGELFF; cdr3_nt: TGTGCCAGCAGTACCCCCAGACTAGCGGGGGGGCCGACCGGGGAGCTGTTTTTT
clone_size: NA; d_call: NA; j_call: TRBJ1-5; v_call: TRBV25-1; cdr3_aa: CASSEWARGEPQHF; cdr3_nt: TGTGCCAGCAGTGAATGGGCACGGGGAGAGCCCCAGCATTTT
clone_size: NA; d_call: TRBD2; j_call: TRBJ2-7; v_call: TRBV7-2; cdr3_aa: CASSYLAGASYEQYF; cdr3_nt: TGTGCCAGCAGCTACCTAGCGGGGGCCTCCTACGAGCAGTACTTC
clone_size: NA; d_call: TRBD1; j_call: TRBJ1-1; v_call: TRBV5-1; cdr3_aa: CASSPGQGGTEAFF; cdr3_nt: TGCGCCAGCAGCCCGGGACAGGGTGGGACTGAAGCTTTCTTT
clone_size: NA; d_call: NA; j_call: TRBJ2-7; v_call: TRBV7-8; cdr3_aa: CASSFGDKSSYEQYF; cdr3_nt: TGTGCCAGCAGCTTCGGGGACAAGAGCTCCTACGAGCAGTACTTC
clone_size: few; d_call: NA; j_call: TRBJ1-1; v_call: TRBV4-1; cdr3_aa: CASSQDLLGVWAEAFF; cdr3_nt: TGCGCCAGCAGCCAAGATCTTTTGGGCGTTTGGGCTGAAGCTTTCTTT